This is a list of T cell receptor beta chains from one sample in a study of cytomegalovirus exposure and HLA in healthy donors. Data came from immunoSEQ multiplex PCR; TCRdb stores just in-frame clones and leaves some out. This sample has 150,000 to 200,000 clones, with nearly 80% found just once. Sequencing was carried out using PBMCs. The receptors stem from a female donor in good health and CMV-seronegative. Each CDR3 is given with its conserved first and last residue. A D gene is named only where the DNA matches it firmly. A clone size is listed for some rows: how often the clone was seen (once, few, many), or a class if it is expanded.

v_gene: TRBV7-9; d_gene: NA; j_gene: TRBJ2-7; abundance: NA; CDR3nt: TGTGCCAGCAGCTTCGCACTTGCTAGCAGAAACTCCTACGAGCAGTACTTC; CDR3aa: CASSFALASRNSYEQYF
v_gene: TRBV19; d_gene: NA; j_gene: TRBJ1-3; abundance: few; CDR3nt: TGTGCCAGTAGTTCATTTGGGGGGGGGCCTGGAAACACCATATATTTT; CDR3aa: CASSSFGGGPGNTIYF
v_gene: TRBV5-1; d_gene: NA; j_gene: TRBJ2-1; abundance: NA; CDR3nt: TGCGCCAGCAGCTTGTTAAGGACAGCCAACAATGAGCAGTTCTTC; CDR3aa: CASSLLRTANNEQFF
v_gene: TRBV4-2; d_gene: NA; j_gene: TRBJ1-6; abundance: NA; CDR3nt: TGTGCCAGCAGCCAAGGAGTGGGGGGTAATTCACCCCTCCACTTT; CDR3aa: CASSQGVGGNSPLHF
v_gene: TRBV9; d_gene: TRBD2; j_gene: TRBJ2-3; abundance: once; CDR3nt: TGTGCCAGCAGCGCCCTTAGCGGGGGGCCCACAGATACGCAGTATTTT; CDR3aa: CASSALSGGPTDTQYF
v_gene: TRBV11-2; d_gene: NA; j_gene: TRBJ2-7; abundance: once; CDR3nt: TGTGCCAGCAGCTTAAACTACTACGAGCAGTACTTC; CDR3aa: CASSLNYYEQYF
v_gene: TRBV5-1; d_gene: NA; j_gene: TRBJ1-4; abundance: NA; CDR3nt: TGCGCCAGCAGCTACCGGACAGTAAATGAAAAACTGTTTTTT; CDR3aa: CASSYRTVNEKLFF
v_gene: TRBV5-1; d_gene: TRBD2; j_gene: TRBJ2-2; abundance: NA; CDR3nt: TGCGCCAGCAGCCAACTAGCGGGGGCCAACACCGGGGAGCTGTTTTTT; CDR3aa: CASSQLAGANTGELFF
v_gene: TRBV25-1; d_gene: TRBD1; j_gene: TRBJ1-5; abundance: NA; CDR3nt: TGTGCCTCCTGCCTCACCGGGACAGGGGGCTTAAGCAATCAGCCCCAGCATTTT; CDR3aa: CASCLTGTGGLSNQPQHF
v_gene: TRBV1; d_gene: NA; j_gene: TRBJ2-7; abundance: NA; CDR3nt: TGCACCAGCAGCCAAGAACCCCCAGGGGGGTTCTCCTACGAGCAGTACTTC; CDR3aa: CTSSQEPPGGFSYEQYF
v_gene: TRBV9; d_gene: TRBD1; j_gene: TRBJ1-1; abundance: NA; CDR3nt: TGTGCCAGCAGCGTAAGTCACTCGGGACAGGGAGAAGCTTTCTTT; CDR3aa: CASSVSHSGQGEAFF
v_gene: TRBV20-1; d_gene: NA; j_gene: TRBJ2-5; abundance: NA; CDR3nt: TGCAGTGCTAGTATCGGGGAGACCCAGTACTTC; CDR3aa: CSASIGETQYF
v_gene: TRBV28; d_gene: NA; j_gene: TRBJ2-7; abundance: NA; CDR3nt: TGTGCCAGCAGTTTTCACAGGACCTACGAGCAGTACTTC; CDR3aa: CASSFHRTYEQYF
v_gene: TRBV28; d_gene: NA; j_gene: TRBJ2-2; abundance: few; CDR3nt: TGTGCCAGCAAACGAGCCGGGACTACCGGGGAGCTGTTTTTT; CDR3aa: CASKRAGTTGELFF
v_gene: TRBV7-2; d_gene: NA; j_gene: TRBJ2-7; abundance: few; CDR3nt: TGTGCCAGCAGCTTAACGTCTGAAGCGACCCACGAGCAGTACTTC; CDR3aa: CASSLTSEATHEQYF
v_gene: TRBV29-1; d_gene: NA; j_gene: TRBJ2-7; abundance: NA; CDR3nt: TGCAGCGTTGAATTGGCAGGGGATGAGTCCCACGAGCAGTACTTC; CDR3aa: CSVELAGDESHEQYF
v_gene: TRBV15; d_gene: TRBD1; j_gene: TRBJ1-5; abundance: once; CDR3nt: TGTGCCACCAGCAGCTCACACCGGGACAGAATCAATCAGCCCCAGCATTTT; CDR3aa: CATSSSHRDRINQPQHF
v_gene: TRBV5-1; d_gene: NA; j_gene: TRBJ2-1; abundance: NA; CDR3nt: TGCGCCAGCAGCTTGGAAGGGACAACCTACAATGAGCAGTTCTTC; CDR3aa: CASSLEGTTYNEQFF
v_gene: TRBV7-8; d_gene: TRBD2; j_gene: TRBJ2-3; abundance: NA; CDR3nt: TGTGCCAGCAGCTCGGGACTAGTTAGCACAGATACGCAGTATTTT; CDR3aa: CASSSGLVSTDTQYF
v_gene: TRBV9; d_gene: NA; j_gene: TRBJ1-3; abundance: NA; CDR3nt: TGTGCCAGCAGCGTAGGTCCGGAGTTCTCTGGAAACACCATATATTTT; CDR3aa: CASSVGPEFSGNTIYF
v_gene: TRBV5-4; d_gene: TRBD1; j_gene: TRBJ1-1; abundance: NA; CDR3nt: TGTGCCAGCAGCTTTGACGGGACAGGGGGCGTTGATGAAGCTTTCTTT; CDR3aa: CASSFDGTGGVDEAFF
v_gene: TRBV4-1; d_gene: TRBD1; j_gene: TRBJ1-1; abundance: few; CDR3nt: TGCGCCAGCAGCCAAAGACAGGGGGACACTGAAGCTTTCTTT; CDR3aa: CASSQRQGDTEAFF
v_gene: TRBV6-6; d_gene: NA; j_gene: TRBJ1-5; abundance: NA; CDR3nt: TGTGCCAGCGGGACAAATAGCAATCAGCCCCAGCATTTT; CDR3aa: CASGTNSNQPQHF
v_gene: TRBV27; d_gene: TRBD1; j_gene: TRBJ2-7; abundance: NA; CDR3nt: TGTGCCAGCAGTCCGTTCCAGGGGGCTAACTACGAGCAGTACTTC; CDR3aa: CASSPFQGANYEQYF
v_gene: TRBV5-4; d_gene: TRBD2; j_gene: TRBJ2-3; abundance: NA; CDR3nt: TGTGCCAGCAGCCAAAGCGGGGGCCTACGGGATACGCAGTATTTT; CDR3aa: CASSQSGGLRDTQYF
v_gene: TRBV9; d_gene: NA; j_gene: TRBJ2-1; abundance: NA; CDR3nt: TGTGCCAGCAGCGTAGGTCAGGGTAGGAATGAGCAGTTCTTC; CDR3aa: CASSVGQGRNEQFF
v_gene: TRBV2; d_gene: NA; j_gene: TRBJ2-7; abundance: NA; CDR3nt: TGTGCCAGCTCAATAATACTAGGCTCCGAGCAGTACTTC; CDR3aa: CASSIILGSEQYF
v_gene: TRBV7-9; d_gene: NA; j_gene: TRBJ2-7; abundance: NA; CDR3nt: TGTGCCAGCAGCTCTAACAGGGTCTACTCCTACGAGCAGTACTTC; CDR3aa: CASSSNRVYSYEQYF
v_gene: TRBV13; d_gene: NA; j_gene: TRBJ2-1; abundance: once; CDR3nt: TGTGCCAGCAGCCCAGTGGGCCGTGAGCAGTTCTTC; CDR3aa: CASSPVGREQFF
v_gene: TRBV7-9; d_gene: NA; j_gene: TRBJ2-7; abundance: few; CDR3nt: TGTGCCAGCAGCTTCCCTCGGGGGGCAGTTCCCGGCGAGCAGTACTTC; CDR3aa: CASSFPRGAVPGEQYF
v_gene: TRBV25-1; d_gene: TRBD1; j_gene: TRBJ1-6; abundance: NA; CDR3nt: TGTGCCAGCAGTTCAACAGGGGGAACGGCCTATAATTCACCCCTCCACTTT; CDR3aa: CASSSTGGTAYNSPLHF
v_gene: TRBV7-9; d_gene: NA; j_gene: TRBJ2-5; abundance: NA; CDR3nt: TGTGCCAGCAGCTTAGGGGGGGAACCTCAAGAGACCCAGTACTTC; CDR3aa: CASSLGGEPQETQYF
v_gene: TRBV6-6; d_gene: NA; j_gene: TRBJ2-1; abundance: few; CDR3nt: TGTGCCAGCAGTTCCAAGACTATGCGTGAGCAGTTCTTC; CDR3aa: CASSSKTMREQFF
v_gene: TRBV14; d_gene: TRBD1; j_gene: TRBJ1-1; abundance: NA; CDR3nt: TGTGCCAGCAGCCTTCGACAGGGAGTTATTGGTACTGAAGCTTTCTTT; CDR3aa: CASSLRQGVIGTEAFF
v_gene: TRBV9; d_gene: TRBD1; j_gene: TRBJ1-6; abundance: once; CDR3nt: TGTGCCAGCAGCTCCCGACAGGGACTCAATTCACCCCTCCACTTT; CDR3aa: CASSSRQGLNSPLHF
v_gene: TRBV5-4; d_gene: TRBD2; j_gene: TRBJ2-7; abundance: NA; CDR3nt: TGTGCCAGCAGCTCGCGGTCTAGCGGACTAGCCTACGAGCAGTACTTC; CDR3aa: CASSSRSSGLAYEQYF
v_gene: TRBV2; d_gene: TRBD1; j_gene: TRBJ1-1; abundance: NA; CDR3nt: TGTGCCAGCACTGACAGGGAGGACACTGAAGCTTTCTTT; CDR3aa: CASTDREDTEAFF
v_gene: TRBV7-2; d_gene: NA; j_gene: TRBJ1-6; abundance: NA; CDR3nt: TGTGCCAGCAGCTTACTAACCAATTCACCCCTCCACTTT; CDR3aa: CASSLLTNSPLHF